These T cell receptor beta chains were read from a single sample in a study of identifying expanded T cells in peripheral blood. Data came from immunoSEQ multiplex PCR; TCRdb stores just in-frame clones and leaves some out. The sample shows about 91,000 clones, 88% of them seen only once. The material sequenced was blood. All receptors come from a person aged 18 to 75 in good health. The CDR3 runs from the conserved cysteine through the conserved F or W. The order of the fields is J gene, CDR3 length, D gene, clone size, V gene, CDR3 protein, CDR3 DNA. D genes are given only for firm matches. Clone size appears in some rows only: once, few, many, or a class for an expanded clone.

J: TRBJ1-5
length: 13
D: .
size: .
V: TRBV10-2
CDR3: CASSGAENQPQHF
DNA: TGCGCCAGCAGTGGGGCAGAGAATCAGCCCCAGCATTTT

J: TRBJ2-1
length: 16
D: TRBD2
size: .
V: TRBV7-3
CDR3: CASSRAGLAGYNEQFF
DNA: TGTGCCAGCAGCCGGGCGGGACTAGCGGGGTACAATGAGCAGTTCTTC

J: TRBJ2-7
length: 15
D: TRBD2
size: .
V: TRBV7-2
CDR3: CASMMTSGSSYEQYF
DNA: TGTGCCAGCATGATGACTAGCGGGAGTTCCTACGAGCAGTACTTC

J: TRBJ2-7
length: 13
D: TRBD2
size: .
V: TRBV29-1
CDR3: CSVVLAGHYEQYF
DNA: TGCAGCGTTGTACTAGCGGGACACTACGAGCAGTACTTC

J: TRBJ2-7
length: 17
D: TRBD2
size: .
V: TRBV10-2
CDR3: CASSESRVAGVRYEQYF
DNA: TGCGCCAGCAGTGAGTCGAGGGTGGCGGGAGTACGCTACGAGCAGTACTTC

J: TRBJ2-5
length: 12
D: .
size: .
V: TRBV18
CDR3: CASSQTEETQYF
DNA: TGTGCCAGCTCACAGACCGAAGAGACCCAGTACTTC

J: TRBJ2-1
length: 15
D: .
size: .
V: TRBV19
CDR3: CASSISAGDSDEQFF
DNA: TGTGCCAGTAGTATATCGGCAGGTGACAGCGATGAGCAGTTCTTC

J: TRBJ1-5
length: 15
D: TRBD1
size: .
V: TRBV6-1
CDR3: CASSEIQGPGQPQHF
DNA: TGTGCCAGCAGTGAGATACAGGGGCCTGGCCAGCCCCAGCATTTT

J: TRBJ1-3
length: 16
D: TRBD1
size: once
V: TRBV6-6
CDR3: CASSTGQGSSGNTIYF
DNA: TGTGCCAGCAGTACAGGACAGGGGTCTTCTGGAAACACCATATATTTT

J: TRBJ2-5
length: 11
D: .
size: .
V: TRBV7-6
CDR3: CASSLSETQYF
DNA: TGTGCCAGCAGCTTATCTGAGACCCAGTACTTC

J: TRBJ2-7
length: 15
D: .
size: .
V: TRBV2
CDR3: CASSEAGTTPYEQYF
DNA: TGTGCCAGCAGTGAAGCGGGGACAACTCCATACGAGCAGTACTTC

J: TRBJ2-1
length: 14
D: .
size: .
V: TRBV6-5
CDR3: CASSPDSRGNEQFF
DNA: TGTGCCAGCAGTCCCGACTCAAGGGGGAATGAGCAGTTCTTC

J: TRBJ2-7
length: 14
D: TRBD1
size: .
V: TRBV5-1
CDR3: CASSYGQEGYEQYF
DNA: TGCGCCAGCAGCTACGGACAGGAAGGCTACGAGCAGTACTTC

J: TRBJ2-1
length: 17
D: TRBD2
size: .
V: TRBV9
CDR3: CASSVASGGSSYNEQFF
DNA: TGTGCCAGCAGCGTAGCTAGCGGGGGAAGCTCCTACAATGAGCAGTTCTTC

J: TRBJ2-5
length: 14
D: TRBD1
size: .
V: TRBV2
CDR3: CASSGGQVQETQYF
DNA: TGTGCCAGCAGTGGTGGACAGGTCCAAGAGACCCAGTACTTC

J: TRBJ2-7
length: 12
D: .
size: .
V: TRBV29-1
CDR3: CSVEDPGGEQYF
DNA: TGCAGCGTTGAAGACCCCGGAGGCGAGCAGTACTTC

J: TRBJ2-3
length: 13
D: .
size: once
V: TRBV6-4
CDR3: CASSGAPTDTQYF
DNA: TGTGCCAGCAGTGGGGCCCCCACGGATACGCAGTATTTT

J: TRBJ2-2
length: 18
D: TRBD2
size: once
V: TRBV5-1
CDR3: CASSYLSGTISNTGELFF
DNA: TGCGCCAGCAGCTACCTCAGCGGGACGATATCGAACACCGGGGAGCTGTTTTTT

J: TRBJ2-7
length: 13
D: TRBD1
size: .
V: TRBV29-1
CDR3: CSVERDRDNEQYF
DNA: TGCAGCGTTGAAAGGGACAGGGACAACGAGCAGTACTTC

J: TRBJ1-2
length: 11
D: .
size: .
V: TRBV20-1
CDR3: CSAGPVRGYTF
DNA: TGCAGTGCCGGGCCAGTCAGAGGCTACACCTTC

J: TRBJ2-6
length: 18
D: TRBD2
size: .
V: TRBV2
CDR3: CASSPRTSGGSGANVLTF
DNA: TGTGCCAGCAGTCCACGGACTAGCGGGGGGTCCGGGGCCAACGTCCTGACTTTC

J: TRBJ1-1
length: 15
D: .
size: .
V: TRBV28
CDR3: CASTLWGGLNTEAFF
DNA: TGTGCCAGCACCCTCTGGGGGGGCTTGAACACTGAAGCTTTCTTT

J: TRBJ1-4
length: 15
D: .
size: once
V: TRBV5-1
CDR3: CASSPPGGGAVKLFF
DNA: TGCGCCAGCAGCCCCCCCGGGGGCGGGGCGGTAAAACTGTTTTTT

J: TRBJ2-7
length: 12
D: TRBD2
size: .
V: TRBV27
CDR3: CASSSSGREQYF
DNA: TGTGCCAGCAGTTCAAGCGGGAGGGAGCAGTACTTC

J: TRBJ2-5
length: 11
D: .
size: .
V: TRBV7-9
CDR3: CASSFQETQYF
DNA: TGTGCCAGCAGCTTCCAAGAGACCCAGTACTTC

J: TRBJ1-3
length: 15
D: .
size: .
V: TRBV28
CDR3: CASSFASRPGNTIYF
DNA: TGTGCCAGCAGTTTCGCCTCCAGGCCTGGAAACACCATATATTTT

J: TRBJ1-4
length: 15
D: .
size: .
V: TRBV30
CDR3: CAWSTRAGLTEKLFF
DNA: TGTGCCTGGAGTACGAGGGCAGGGCTAACTGAAAAACTGTTTTTT

J: TRBJ1-2
length: 14
D: .
size: .
V: TRBV6-6
CDR3: CASRAPEANYGYTF
DNA: TGTGCCAGCAGGGCCCCGGAAGCTAACTATGGCTACACCTTC

J: TRBJ1-3
length: 14
D: .
size: once
V: TRBV13
CDR3: CASGIRTAGNTIYF
DNA: TGTGCCAGCGGGATAAGGACGGCTGGAAACACCATATATTTT

J: TRBJ1-5
length: 15
D: .
size: .
V: TRBV6-1
CDR3: CASSVGRAGNQPQHF
DNA: TGTGCCAGCAGTGTCGGACGGGCTGGCAATCAGCCCCAGCATTTT

J: TRBJ2-7
length: 17
D: .
size: .
V: TRBV19
CDR3: CASSIIFLGPASYEQYF
DNA: TGTGCCAGTAGTATAATCTTTCTCGGACCGGCGTCCTACGAGCAGTACTTC

J: TRBJ1-5
length: 20
D: TRBD1
size: .
V: TRBV6-4
CDR3: CASLGRQGANFGLSNQPQHF
DNA: TGTGCCAGCTTGGGGAGACAGGGGGCGAATTTTGGTTTAAGCAATCAGCCCCAGCATTTT

J: TRBJ1-3
length: 13
D: .
size: .
V: TRBV5-1
CDR3: CASSLEGGNTIYF
DNA: TGCGCCAGCAGCTTGGAGGGGGGAAACACCATATATTTT

J: TRBJ2-3
length: 14
D: TRBD2
size: .
V: TRBV27
CDR3: CASSFSGLADTQYF
DNA: TGTGCCAGCAGTTTCTCTGGACTAGCCGATACGCAGTATTTT

J: TRBJ2-7
length: 11
D: TRBD1
size: .
V: TRBV30
CDR3: CAWDRVGEQYF
DNA: TGTGCCTGGGACAGGGTAGGCGAGCAGTACTTC

J: TRBJ1-1
length: 13
D: .
size: .
V: TRBV7-2
CDR3: CASSLRRNTEAFF
DNA: TGTGCCAGCAGCCTACGCAGGAACACTGAAGCTTTCTTT

J: TRBJ1-1
length: 15
D: TRBD1
size: .
V: TRBV7-2
CDR3: CASSLGQAVNTEAFF
DNA: TGTGCCAGCAGCCTGGGACAGGCCGTGAACACTGAAGCTTTCTTT

J: TRBJ1-1
length: 17
D: TRBD1
size: .
V: TRBV5-1
CDR3: CASREVQGVIPNTEAFF
DNA: TGCGCCAGCAGGGAAGTACAGGGGGTGATACCGAACACTGAAGCTTTCTTT

J: TRBJ2-3
length: 12
D: .
size: .
V: TRBV6-1
CDR3: CASSATTDTQYF
DNA: TGTGCCAGCAGTGCCACAACAGATACGCAGTATTTT

J: TRBJ2-7
length: 13
D: .
size: .
V: TRBV2
CDR3: CASTGGAAYEQYF
DNA: TGTGCCAGCACCGGCGGGGCCGCCTACGAGCAGTACTTC

J: TRBJ2-7
length: 12
D: .
size: .
V: TRBV7-9
CDR3: CASSGDNYEQYF
DNA: TGTGCCAGCAGCGGGGACAACTACGAGCAGTACTTC

J: TRBJ1-3
length: 11
D: .
size: .
V: TRBV6-6
CDR3: CASGRGNTIYF
DNA: TGTGCCAGCGGGCGAGGGAACACCATATATTTT

J: TRBJ2-2
length: 13
D: .
size: once
V: TRBV6-6
CDR3: CASTVAATGELFF
DNA: TGTGCCAGCACGGTCGCAGCTACCGGGGAGCTGTTTTTT

J: TRBJ2-3
length: 13
D: .
size: .
V: TRBV14
CDR3: CASSQNPTDTQYF
DNA: TGTGCCAGCAGCCAAAACCCCACAGATACGCAGTATTTT

J: TRBJ2-1
length: 17
D: TRBD2
size: .
V: TRBV6-4
CDR3: CASSPKGLADPYNEQFF
DNA: TGTGCCAGCAGCCCCAAGGGACTAGCGGACCCCTACAATGAGCAGTTCTTC

J: TRBJ2-1
length: 13
D: .
size: few
V: TRBV4-2
CDR3: CASSQTGINEQFF
DNA: TGTGCCAGCAGCCAAACAGGGATTAATGAGCAGTTCTTC

J: TRBJ2-5
length: 17
D: .
size: .
V: TRBV5-1
CDR3: CASSFSNVQMRQETQYF
DNA: TGCGCCAGCAGCTTTTCAAATGTCCAGATGCGCCAAGAGACCCAGTACTTC

J: TRBJ2-7
length: 15
D: TRBD2
size: .
V: TRBV7-6
CDR3: CASSPLAGRSYEQYF
DNA: TGTGCCAGCAGTCCTTTAGCGGGACGCTCCTACGAGCAGTACTTC

J: TRBJ2-7
length: 14
D: .
size: .
V: TRBV19
CDR3: CASRESGAYYEQYF
DNA: TGTGCCAGTAGGGAGTCGGGGGCCTACTACGAGCAGTACTTC

J: TRBJ2-2
length: 13
D: .
size: .
V: TRBV7-7
CDR3: CASSPGSPGELFF
DNA: TGTGCCAGCAGCCCAGGGAGCCCCGGGGAGCTGTTTTTT

J: TRBJ2-1
length: 16
D: TRBD2
size: .
V: TRBV10-2
CDR3: CASSESLAGGADGQFF
DNA: TGCGCCAGCAGTGAGTCTTTAGCGGGGGGGGCCGACGGGCAGTTCTTC